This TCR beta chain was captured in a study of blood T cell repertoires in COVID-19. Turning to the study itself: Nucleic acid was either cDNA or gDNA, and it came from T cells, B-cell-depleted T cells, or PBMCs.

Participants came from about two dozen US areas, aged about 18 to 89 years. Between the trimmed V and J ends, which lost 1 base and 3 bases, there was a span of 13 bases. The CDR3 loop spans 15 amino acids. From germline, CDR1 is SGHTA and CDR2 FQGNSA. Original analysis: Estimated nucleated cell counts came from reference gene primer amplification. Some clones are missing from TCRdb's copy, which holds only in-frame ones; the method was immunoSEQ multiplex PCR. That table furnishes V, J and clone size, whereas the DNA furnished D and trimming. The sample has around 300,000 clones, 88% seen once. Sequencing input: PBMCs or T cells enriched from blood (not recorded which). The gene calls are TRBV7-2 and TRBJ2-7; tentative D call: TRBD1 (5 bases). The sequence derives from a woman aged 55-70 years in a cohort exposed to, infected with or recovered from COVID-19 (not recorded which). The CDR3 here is CASSLGQGGIYEQYF. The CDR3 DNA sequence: TGTGCCAGCAGCTTAGGTCAGGGTGGGATCTACGAGCAGTACTTC.